The 2 T cell receptor beta chains given below trace back to one sample, sequenced in a study of shared clonotypes between healthy human individuals. TCRdb's copy holds only in-frame clones and misses some; the assay was immunoSEQ multiplex PCR. The sample consists of approximately 1,500,000 clones, around 98% of them appearing once. Sequencing input: naive CD4+ T cells sorted from blood. The sample's subset: CD45RA+ positively selected. The receptors derive from a man aged 30 to 39 in good health.

The V gene is TRBV12-5, the J gene TRBJ2-1; D possibly corresponds to TRBD2 (5 bases). With 5 bases removed from V and 0 bases from J, the gap between germline ends came to 14 bases. CDR1 and CDR2 (germline): LGHNT, FRNRAP. This CDR3 comprises 16 residues. CDR3 sequence: CASGLHVGSSYNEQFF. For the CDR3, the DNA is TGTGCTAGTGGTCTCCATGTAGGGAGCTCCTACAATGAGCAGTTCTTC.

The rearrangement uses TRBV10-3 and TRBJ2-2; 11 bases agree with TRBD1. The germline gives CDR1 ENHRY, CDR2 SYGVKD. The CDR3 is made up of 14 amino acids. Trimming cost V 6 bases and J 6 bases; bases outside gene matches: 3. The CDR3 DNA sequence: TGTGCCATCAGGCCGGGACAGGGGGCCGGGGAGCTGTTTTTT. This translates into CAIRPGQGAGELFF.